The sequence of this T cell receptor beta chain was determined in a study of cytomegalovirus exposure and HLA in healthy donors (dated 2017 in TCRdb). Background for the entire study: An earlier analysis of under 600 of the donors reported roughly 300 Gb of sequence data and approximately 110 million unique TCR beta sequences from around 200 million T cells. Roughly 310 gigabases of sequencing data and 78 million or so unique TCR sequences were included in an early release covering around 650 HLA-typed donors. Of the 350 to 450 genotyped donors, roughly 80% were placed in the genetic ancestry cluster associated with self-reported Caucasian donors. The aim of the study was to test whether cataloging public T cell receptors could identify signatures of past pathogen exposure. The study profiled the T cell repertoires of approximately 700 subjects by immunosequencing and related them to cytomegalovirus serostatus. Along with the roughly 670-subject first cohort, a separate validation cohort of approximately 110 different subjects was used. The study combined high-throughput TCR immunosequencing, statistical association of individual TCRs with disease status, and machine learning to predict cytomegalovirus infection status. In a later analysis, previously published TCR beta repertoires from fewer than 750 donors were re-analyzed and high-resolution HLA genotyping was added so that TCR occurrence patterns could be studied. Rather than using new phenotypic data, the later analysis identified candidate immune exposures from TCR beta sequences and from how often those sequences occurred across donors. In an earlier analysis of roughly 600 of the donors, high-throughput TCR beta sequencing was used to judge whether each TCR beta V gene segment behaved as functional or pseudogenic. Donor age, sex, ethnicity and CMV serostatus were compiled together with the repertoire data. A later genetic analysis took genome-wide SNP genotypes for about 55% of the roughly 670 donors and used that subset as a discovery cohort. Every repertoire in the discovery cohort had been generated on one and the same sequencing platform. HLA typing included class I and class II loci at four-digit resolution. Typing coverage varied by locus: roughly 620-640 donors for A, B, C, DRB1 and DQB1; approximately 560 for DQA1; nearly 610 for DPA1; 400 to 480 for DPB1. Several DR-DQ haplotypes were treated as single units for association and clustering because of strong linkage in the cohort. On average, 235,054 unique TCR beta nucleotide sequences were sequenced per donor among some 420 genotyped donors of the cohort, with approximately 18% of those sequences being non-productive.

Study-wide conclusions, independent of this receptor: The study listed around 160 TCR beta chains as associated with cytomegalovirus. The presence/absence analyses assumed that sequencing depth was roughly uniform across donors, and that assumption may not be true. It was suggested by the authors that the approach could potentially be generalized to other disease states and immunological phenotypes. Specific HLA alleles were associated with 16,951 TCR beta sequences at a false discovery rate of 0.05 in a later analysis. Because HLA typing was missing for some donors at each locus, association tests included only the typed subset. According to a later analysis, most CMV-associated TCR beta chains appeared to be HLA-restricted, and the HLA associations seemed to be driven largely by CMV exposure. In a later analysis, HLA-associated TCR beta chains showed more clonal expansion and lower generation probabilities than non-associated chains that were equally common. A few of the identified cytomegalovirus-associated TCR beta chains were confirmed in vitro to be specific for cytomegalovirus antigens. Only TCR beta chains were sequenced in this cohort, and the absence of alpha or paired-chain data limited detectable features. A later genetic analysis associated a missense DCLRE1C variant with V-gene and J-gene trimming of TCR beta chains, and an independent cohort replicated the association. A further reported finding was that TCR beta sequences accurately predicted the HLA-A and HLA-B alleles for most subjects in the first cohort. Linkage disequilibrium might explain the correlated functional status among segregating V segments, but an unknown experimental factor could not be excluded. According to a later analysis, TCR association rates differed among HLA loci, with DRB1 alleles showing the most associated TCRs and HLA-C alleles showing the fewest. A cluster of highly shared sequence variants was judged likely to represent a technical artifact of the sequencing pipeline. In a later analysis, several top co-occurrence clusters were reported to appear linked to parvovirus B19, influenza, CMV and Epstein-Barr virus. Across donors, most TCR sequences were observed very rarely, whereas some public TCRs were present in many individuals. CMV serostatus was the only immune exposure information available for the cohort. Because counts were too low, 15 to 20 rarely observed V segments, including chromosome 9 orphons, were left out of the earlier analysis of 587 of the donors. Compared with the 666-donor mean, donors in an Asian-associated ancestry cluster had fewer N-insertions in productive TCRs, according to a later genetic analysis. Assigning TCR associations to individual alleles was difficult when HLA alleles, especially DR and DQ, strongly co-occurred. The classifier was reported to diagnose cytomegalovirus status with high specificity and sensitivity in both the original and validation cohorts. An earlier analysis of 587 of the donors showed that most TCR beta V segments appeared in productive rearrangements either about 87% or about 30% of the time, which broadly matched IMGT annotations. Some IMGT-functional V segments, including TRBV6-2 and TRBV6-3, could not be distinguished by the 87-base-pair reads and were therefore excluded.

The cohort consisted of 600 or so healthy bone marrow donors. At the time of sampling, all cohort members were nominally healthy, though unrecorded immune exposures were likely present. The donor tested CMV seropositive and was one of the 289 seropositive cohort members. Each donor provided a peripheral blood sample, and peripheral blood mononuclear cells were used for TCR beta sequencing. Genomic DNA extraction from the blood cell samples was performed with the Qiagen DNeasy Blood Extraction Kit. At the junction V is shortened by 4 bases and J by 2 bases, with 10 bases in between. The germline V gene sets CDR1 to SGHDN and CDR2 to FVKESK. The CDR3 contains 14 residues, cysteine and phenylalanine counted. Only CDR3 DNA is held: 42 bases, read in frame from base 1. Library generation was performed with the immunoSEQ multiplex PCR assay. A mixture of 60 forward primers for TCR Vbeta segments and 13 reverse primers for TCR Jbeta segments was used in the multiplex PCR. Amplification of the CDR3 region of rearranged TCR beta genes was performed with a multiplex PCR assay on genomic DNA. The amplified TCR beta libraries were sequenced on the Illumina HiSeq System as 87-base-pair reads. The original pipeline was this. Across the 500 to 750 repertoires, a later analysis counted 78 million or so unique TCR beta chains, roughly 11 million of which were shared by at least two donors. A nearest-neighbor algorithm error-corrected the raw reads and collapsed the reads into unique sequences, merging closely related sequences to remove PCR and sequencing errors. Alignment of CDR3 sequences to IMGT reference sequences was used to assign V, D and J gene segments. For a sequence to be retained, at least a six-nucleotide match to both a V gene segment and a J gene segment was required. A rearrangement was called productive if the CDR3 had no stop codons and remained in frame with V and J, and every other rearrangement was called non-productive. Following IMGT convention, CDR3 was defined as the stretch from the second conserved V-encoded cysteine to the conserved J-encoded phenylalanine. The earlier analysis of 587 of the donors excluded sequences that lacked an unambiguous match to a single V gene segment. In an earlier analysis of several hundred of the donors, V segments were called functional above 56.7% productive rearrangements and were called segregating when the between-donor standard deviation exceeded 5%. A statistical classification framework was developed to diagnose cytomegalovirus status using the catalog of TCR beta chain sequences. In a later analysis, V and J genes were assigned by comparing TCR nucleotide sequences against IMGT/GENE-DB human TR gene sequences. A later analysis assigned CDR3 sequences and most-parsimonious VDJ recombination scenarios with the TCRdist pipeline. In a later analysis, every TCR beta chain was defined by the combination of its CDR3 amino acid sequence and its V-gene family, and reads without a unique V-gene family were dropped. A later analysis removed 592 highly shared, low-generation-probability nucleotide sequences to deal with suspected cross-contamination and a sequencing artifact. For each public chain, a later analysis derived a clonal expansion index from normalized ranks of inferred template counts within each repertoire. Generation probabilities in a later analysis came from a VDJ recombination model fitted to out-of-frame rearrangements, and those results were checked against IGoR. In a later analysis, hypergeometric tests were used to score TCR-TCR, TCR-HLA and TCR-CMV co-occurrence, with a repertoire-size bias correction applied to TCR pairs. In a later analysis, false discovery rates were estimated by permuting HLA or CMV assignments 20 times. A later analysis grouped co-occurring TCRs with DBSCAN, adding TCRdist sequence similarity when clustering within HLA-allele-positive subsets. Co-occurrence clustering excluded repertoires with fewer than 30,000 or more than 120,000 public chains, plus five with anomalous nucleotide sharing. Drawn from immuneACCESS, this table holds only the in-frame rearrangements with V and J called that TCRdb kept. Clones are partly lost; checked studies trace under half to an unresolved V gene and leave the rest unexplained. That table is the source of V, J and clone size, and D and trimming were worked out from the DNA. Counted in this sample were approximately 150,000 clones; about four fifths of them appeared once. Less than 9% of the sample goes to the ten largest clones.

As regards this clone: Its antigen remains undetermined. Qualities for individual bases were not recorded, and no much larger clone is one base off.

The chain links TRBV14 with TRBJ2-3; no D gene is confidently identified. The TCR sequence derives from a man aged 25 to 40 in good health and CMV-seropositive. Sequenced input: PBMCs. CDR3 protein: CASSPLQVTDTQYF. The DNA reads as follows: TGTGCCAGCAGCCCTCTCCAGGTCACAGATACGCAGTATTTT.